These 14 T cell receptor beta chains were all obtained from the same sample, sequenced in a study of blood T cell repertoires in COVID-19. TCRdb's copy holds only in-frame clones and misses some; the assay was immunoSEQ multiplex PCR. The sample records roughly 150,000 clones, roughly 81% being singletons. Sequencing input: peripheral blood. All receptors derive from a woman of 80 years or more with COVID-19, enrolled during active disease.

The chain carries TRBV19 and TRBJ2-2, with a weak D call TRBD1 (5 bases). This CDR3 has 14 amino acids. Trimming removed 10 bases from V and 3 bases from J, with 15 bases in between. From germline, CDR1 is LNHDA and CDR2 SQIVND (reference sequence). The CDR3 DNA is TGTGCCACAATTAAGACAGATCACACCGGGGAGCTGTTTTTT. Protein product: CATIKTDHTGELFF. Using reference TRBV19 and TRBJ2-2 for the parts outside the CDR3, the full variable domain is DGGITQSPKYLFRKEGQNVTLSCEQNLNHDAMYWYRQDPGQGLRLIYYSQIVNDFQKGDIAEGYSVSREKKESFPLTVTSAQKNPTAFYLCATIKTDHTGELFFGEGSRLTVL.

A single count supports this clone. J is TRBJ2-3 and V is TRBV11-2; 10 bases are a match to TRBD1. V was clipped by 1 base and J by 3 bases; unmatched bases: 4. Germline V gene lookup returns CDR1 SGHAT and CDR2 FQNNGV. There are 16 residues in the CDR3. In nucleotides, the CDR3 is TGTGCCAGCAGCTTAGGGACAGGGGGTGGGACAGATACGCAGTATTTT. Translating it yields CASSLGTGGGTDTQYF. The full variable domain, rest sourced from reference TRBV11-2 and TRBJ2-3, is EAGVAQSPRYKIIEKRQSVAFWCNPISGHATLYWYQQILGQGPKLLIQFQNNGVVDDSQLPKDRFSAERLKGVDSTLKIQPAKLEDSAVYLCASSLGTGGGTDTQYFGPGTRLTVL.

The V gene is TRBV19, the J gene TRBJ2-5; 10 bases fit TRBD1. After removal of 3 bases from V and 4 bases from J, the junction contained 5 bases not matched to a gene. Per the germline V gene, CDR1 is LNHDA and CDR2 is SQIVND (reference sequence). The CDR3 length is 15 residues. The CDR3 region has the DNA TGTGCCAGTAGTATGGGACAGGGGTTCGGAGAGACCCAGTACTTC. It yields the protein CASSMGQGFGETQYF.

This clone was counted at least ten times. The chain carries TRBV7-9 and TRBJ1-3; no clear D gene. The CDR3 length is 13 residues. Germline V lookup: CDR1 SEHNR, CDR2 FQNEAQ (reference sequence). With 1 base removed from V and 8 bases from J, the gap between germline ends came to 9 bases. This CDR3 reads CASSLVLLDTIYF. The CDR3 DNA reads TGTGCCAGCAGCTTAGTCCTCCTAGACACCATATATTTT.

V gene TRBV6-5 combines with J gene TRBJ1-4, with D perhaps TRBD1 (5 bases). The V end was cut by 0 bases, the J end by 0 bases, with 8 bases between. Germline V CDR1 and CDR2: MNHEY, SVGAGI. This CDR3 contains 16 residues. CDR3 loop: CASSYSRDSTNEKLFF. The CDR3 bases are TGTGCCAGCAGTTACTCGAGGGACTCAACTAATGAAAAACTGTTTTTT.

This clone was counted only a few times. The CDR3 DNA follows: TGTGCCAGCTCACGAGGACGCGGGGTCATAGGCAATCAGCCCCAGCATTTT. Amino acid sequence: CASSRGRGVIGNQPQHF. The chain combines TRBV18 with TRBJ1-5, with D unclear. V was trimmed by 4 bases and J by 2 bases, leaving 18 bases between them. The germline V gene encodes CDR1 KGHSH and CDR2 LQKENI. This CDR3 spans 17 amino acids.

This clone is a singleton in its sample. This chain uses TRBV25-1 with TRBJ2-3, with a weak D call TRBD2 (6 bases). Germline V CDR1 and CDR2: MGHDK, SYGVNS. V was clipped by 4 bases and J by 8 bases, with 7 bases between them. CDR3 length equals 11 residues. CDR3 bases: TGTGCCAGCAGTGGGACTATTACGCAGTATTTT. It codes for CASSGTITQYF. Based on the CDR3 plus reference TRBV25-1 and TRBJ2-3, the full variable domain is EADIYQTPRYLVIGTGKKITLECSQTMGHDKMYWYQQDPGMELHLIHYSYGVNSTEKGDLSSESTVSRIRTEHFPLTLESARPSHTSQYLCASSGTITQYFGPGTRLTVL.

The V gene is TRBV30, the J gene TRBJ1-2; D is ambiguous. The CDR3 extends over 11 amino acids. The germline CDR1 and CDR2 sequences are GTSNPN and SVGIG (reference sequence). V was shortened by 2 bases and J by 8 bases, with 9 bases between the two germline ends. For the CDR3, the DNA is TGTGCCTGGAGTTTGGGAGGGGGCTACACCTTC. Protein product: CAWSLGGGYTF. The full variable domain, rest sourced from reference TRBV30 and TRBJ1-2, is SQTIHQWPATLVQPVGSPLSLECTVEGTSNPNLYWYRQAAGRGLQLLFYSVGIGQISSEVPQNLSASRPQDRQFILSSKKLLLSDSGFYLCAWSLGGGYTFGSGTRLTVV.

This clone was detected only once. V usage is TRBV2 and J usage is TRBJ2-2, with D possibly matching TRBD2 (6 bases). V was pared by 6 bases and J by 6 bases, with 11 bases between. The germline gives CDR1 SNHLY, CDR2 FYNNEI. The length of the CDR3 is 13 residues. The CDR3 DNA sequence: TGTGCCAGCAGCCCCTCGGGAGCCGGGGAGCTGTTTTTT. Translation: CASSPSGAGELFF.

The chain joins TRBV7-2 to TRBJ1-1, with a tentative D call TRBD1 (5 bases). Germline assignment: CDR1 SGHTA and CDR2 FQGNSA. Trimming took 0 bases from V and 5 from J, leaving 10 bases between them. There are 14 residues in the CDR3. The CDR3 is CASSLAGARTEAFF. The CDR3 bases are TGTGCCAGCAGCTTAGCAGGGGCGAGGACTGAAGCTTTCTTT.

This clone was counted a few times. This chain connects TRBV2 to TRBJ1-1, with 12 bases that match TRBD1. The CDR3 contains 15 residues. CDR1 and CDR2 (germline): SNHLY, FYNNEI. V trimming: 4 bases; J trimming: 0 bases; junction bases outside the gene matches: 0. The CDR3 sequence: CASSGDRGLNTEAFF. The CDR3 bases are TGTGCCAGCAGTGGGGACAGGGGGCTGAACACTGAAGCTTTCTTT.

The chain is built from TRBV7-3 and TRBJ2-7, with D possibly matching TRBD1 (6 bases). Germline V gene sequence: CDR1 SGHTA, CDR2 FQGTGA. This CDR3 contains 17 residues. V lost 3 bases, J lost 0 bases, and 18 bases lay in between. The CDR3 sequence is CASSFPRAGDNSYEQYF. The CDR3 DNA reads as TGTGCCAGCAGCTTCCCCCGGGCAGGGGACAACTCCTACGAGCAGTACTTC.

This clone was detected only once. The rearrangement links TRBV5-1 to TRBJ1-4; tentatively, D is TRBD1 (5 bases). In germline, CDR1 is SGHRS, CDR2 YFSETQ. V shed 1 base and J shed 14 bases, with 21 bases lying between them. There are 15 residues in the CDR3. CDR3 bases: TGCGCCAGCAGCTTGTTGGAGCAGGGTCCGGATCATCTGTTTTTT. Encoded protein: CASSLLEQGPDHLFF.

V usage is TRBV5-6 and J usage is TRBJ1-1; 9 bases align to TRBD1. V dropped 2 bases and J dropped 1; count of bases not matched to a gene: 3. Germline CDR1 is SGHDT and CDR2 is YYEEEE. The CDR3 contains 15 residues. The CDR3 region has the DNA TGTGCCAGCAGCTTACTGGACAGGGGGAACACTGAAGCTTTCTTT. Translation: CASSLLDRGNTEAFF.